The T cell receptor (beta chain) under discussion was sequenced for a study of blood T cells in healthy people across ages. Study-level results: Per million T cells, TCR beta diversity dropped roughly linearly as age increased.

Note on this clonotype: Antigen unknown.

This CDR3 is built from 14 residues. Germline CDR1 DFQATT, CDR2 SNEGSKA (reference sequence). Trimming removed 4 bases at V and 6 bases at J, with 13 bases between. Together with a sample-barcoded 5' primer, a J-beta primer mix was included in a second PCR lasting about 7 to 11 cycles. Each sample yielded at least 3 million CDR3-containing paired-end reads. One entry per CDR3 protein results from TCRdb running MiXCR on the 5' RACE reads. The sample yields 1.5 million to 2 million distinct CDR3 sequences, 28% seen once. The TCR sequence derives from a woman aged 25 to 39 in good health. Sequencing input: blood. The genes are TRBV20-1 and TRBJ1-6; D is undetermined. Here the CDR3 reads CSAKDPGFNSPLHF. The CDR3 bases are TGCAGTGCTAAGGACCCAGGCTTTAATTCACCCCTCCACTTT.